This TCR beta chain was recovered during a study of blood T cell repertoires in COVID-19. The wider study: Both acute and convalescent COVID-19 samples were obtained from the United States, Italy and Spain. T cells, B-cell-depleted T cells, or PBMCs supplied cDNA or gDNA.

Germline V gene data show CDR1 as SGDLS and CDR2 as YYNGEE. There are 14 residues in the CDR3. V shed 4 bases and J 5 bases; nucleotides not matched to a gene: 3. How the authors handled the data: Reference gene primer amplification in the assay estimated nucleated cell counts. The data were produced by immunoSEQ multiplex PCR, yet TCRdb's version contains in-frame clones alone and is incomplete. Clone size and the V and J calls come from that table; the DNA yielded D and trimming. The sample yields approximately 200,000 clones, roughly nine tenths seen once. This receptor was obtained from a woman in her forties with acute COVID-19. The chain is built from TRBV9 and TRBJ2-2; 9 bases agree with TRBD1. The material sequenced was PBMCs or T cells enriched from blood (not recorded which). For the CDR3, the DNA is TGTGCCAGCAGCCGGACAGGGGTTACCGGGGAGCTGTTTTTT. Protein product: CASSRTGVTGELFF.